This T cell receptor beta chain derives from a study of blood T cells in healthy people across ages. It was with a sample-barcoded 5' primer and a J-beta primer mix that a second PCR of roughly 6 to 11 cycles was run. TCRdb reanalysed the 5' RACE reads using MiXCR and keeps one entry per CDR3 protein. Of 980,000 or so distinct CDR3 sequences detected, around 49% appear once; the ten largest clones hold 13%. About this clonotype: The junction departs from the called germline gene at one end, perhaps through a read error.

Germline CDR1 LGHDT, CDR2 YNNKEL (reference sequence). The CDR3 runs to 12 residues. The sample comprised blood. V and J are TRBV3-1 and TRBJ1-1; no reliable D call. The sequence was collected from a man aged 25 to 40 in good health. CDR3 region: CASSQVNVGAFF. The CDR3 DNA reads as TGTGCCAGTAGCCAAGTCAATGTGGGAGCTTTCTTT.